One sample yielded the 9 T cell receptor beta chains listed below, sequenced in a study of cytomegalovirus exposure and HLA in healthy donors. The PCR used 60 Vbeta and 13 Jbeta primers. Profiled with immunoSEQ multiplex PCR; TCRdb holds only in-frame clones, not every one. The top ten hold about 1.5% of the sample, which has about 120,000 clones, approximately 67% seen once. Sequenced: PBMCs. The receptor source for this set is a man in his late teens or twenties in good health and CMV-seronegative.

The chain employs TRBV10-3 and TRBJ2-3; 14 positions agree with TRBD2. Germline V gives CDR1 ENHRY, CDR2 SYGVKD. J was trimmed by 0 bases and V by 7 bases; bases with no gene match: 21. The CDR3 is 22 amino acids. The CDR3 reads CAIKGFGGKTSGRAISTDTQYF. The CDR3 nucleotides read TGTGCCATCAAAGGGTTTGGAGGAAAGACTAGCGGGAGGGCCATTAGCACAGATACGCAGTATTTT.

The gene calls are TRBV7-9 and TRBJ2-1; 11 positions match TRBD2. This CDR3 spans 15 amino acids. The V gene end was trimmed by 6 bases and the J gene end by 7 bases; junction bases not matched to a gene: 8. The V gene's germline CDR1 is SEHNR and CDR2 FQNEAQ (reference sequence). The CDR3 sequence is CASRSIAGGANEQFF. The CDR3 DNA reads as TGTGCCAGCAGAAGTATAGCGGGAGGGGCGAATGAGCAGTTCTTC.

The genes are TRBV27 and TRBJ2-3, with 9 nucleotides matching TRBD1. The CDR3 spans 14 residues. V lost 5 bases and J lost 0; bases outside the gene matches: 0. From germline, CDR1 is MNHEY and CDR2 SMNVEV (reference sequence). This CDR3 reads CASSGTGSTDTQYF. CDR3 DNA: TGTGCCAGCAGTGGGACAGGGAGCACAGATACGCAGTATTTT.

The V gene is TRBV19, the J gene TRBJ1-2; no firm D call. The CDR3 length is 12 residues. Trimming left V 3 bases short and J 8 bases short, with 10 bases between. Per germline, CDR1 LNHDA and CDR2 SQIVND (reference sequence). The DNA for the CDR3 is TGTGCCAGTAGTATGGGCGGAGGAGGCTACACCTTC. Amino acid sequence: CASSMGGGGYTF.

The J gene is TRBJ2-3, the V gene TRBV9, with 11 bases lining up with TRBD1. The CDR3 contains 15 residues. V lost 6 bases, J lost 4 bases, and 7 bases stayed unmatched. Germline CDR1 SGDLS, CDR2 YYNGEE. CDR3 DNA: TGTGCCAGCAACCTACCGGGACAGGGGGCAGATACGCAGTATTTT. Protein: CASNLPGQGADTQYF.

This clone was seen a handful of times. The CDR3 loop is CASNSPTDTQYF. CDR3 coding DNA: TGTGCCAGTAACTCTCCCACAGATACGCAGTATTTT. J is TRBJ2-3 and V is TRBV19; D remains unclear. This CDR3 region has 12 residues. Per the germline V gene, CDR1 is LNHDA and CDR2 is SQIVND (reference sequence). V gave up 7 bases and J gave up 2 bases, with 7 bases separating them.

The V and J genes are TRBV10-1 and TRBJ2-1; 9 bases map to TRBD1. The CDR3 consists of 14 residues. V was pared by 5 bases and J by 7 bases, with 6 bases of the junction left unmatched. CDR1 and CDR2 (germline): WNHNN, SYGVQD (reference sequence). The CDR3 loop reads CASSLGQGGNEQFF. The DNA for the CDR3 is TGCGCCAGCAGTTTGGGACAGGGAGGGAATGAGCAGTTCTTC.

In this sample, this clone turned up once. One end of the junction is discordant with germline, which a read error may explain. J is TRBJ2-2 and V is TRBV11-2; 8 bases map to TRBD1. In germline, CDR1 is SGHAT, CDR2 FQNNGV. There are 15 residues in the CDR3. The CDR3 nucleotides read TGTCCCAGCAGCCCCGGACAGGGAAGGCTGGGGGAGCTGTTTTTT. Translation: CPSSPGQGRLGELFF.

In this sample, this clone turned up a few times. V gene TRBV30 combines with J gene TRBJ1-1, with D hard to call. V lost 2 bases, J lost 10 bases, and 11 bases lay in between. Germline CDR1 GTSNPN, CDR2 SVGIG (reference sequence). The length of the CDR3 is 11 residues. CDR3 DNA: TGTGCCTGGAGTCGGGGTGACGCAGCTTTCTTT. Translating it yields CAWSRGDAAFF. Together with reference TRBV30 and TRBJ1-1, the CDR3 gives the full variable domain: SQTIHQWPATLVQPVGSPLSLECTVEGTSNPNLYWYRQAAGRGLQLLFYSVGIGQISSEVPQNLSASRPQDRQFILSSKKLLLSDSGFYLCAWSRGDAAFFGQGTRLTVV.